A selection of T cell receptor beta chains follows, all from one sample in a study of beta chain features in type 1 diabetes. TCRdb's table, derived via immunoSEQ multiplex PCR, lists solely in-frame clones and lacks some. Of 390,000 or so clones in the sample, roughly 14% were seen once. Input material: naive CD4+ T cells from blood. These receptors were collected from a man aged 30 to 45 in good health. CDR3s include the opening cysteine and the closing phenylalanine or tryptophan. A D gene is named only where the DNA matches it firmly. Clone size is shown for a subset of rows, as once, few, many or a class of expanded clone.

CDR3	DNA	size	J	V	D
CASSFGDRGHFGYTF	TGTGCCAGCAGTTTCGGTGACAGGGGGCATTTTGGCTACACCTTC	NA	TRBJ1-2	TRBV27	TRBD1
CASSYSETGTYEQYF	TGTGCCAGCAGTTACTCCGAGACAGGGACCTACGAGCAGTACTTC	NA	TRBJ2-7	TRBV6-5	TRBD1
CASSPKDTQYF	TGTGCCAGCTCACCCAAAGATACGCAGTATTTT	few	TRBJ2-3	TRBV18	NA
CATRLALHNEQFF	TGTGCCACTCGACTAGCCCTCCACAATGAGCAGTTCTTC	NA	TRBJ2-1	TRBV27	TRBD2
CASSAGTGVGAGELFF	TGTGCCAGCAGCGCTGGGACAGGCGTTGGCGCCGGGGAGCTGTTTTTT	few	TRBJ2-2	TRBV9	TRBD1
CSVDRELIGNTIYF	TGCAGCGTTGACAGGGAGCTGATAGGAAACACCATATATTTT	NA	TRBJ1-3	TRBV29-1	NA
CASSQTASGEQFF	TGTGCCAGCAGTCAGACAGCGTCAGGTGAGCAGTTCTTC	NA	TRBJ2-1	TRBV27	NA
CASSSLGQNYTF	TGTGCCAGCAGCAGTTTGGGACAGAACTACACCTTC	NA	TRBJ1-2	TRBV6-5	TRBD1
CASSLTEGDPTF	TGTGCCAGCAGCCTAACCGAGGGGGACCCAACCTTT	NA	TRBJ1-4	TRBV7-9	NA
CASSLGQPINIQYF	TGTGCCAGCAGCTTGGGGCAGCCTATTAACATTCAGTACTTC	few	TRBJ2-4	TRBV7-2	NA
CASSYSSAVQPQHF	TGTGCCAGCAGTTACTCCTCCGCAGTCCAGCCCCAGCATTTT	NA	TRBJ1-5	TRBV6-5	NA
CASSFGGGPSYEQYF	TGTGCCAGCAGCTTCGGCGGGGGGCCCTCCTACGAGCAGTACTTC	few	TRBJ2-7	TRBV7-9	TRBD2
CASSPIAGGLVETQYF	TGTGCTAGCAGCCCTATAGCGGGAGGTTTGGTCGAGACCCAGTACTTC	NA	TRBJ2-5	TRBV7-7	TRBD2
CSVERGSVAEAFF	TGCAGCGTTGAACGGGGTAGTGTGGCGGAAGCTTTCTTT	once	TRBJ1-1	TRBV29-1	NA
CASSFQGGTYEQYF	TGTGCCAGCAGTTTCCAAGGGGGTACCTACGAGCAGTACTTC	NA	TRBJ2-7	TRBV27	NA
CASRDNYGNQPQHF	TGCGCCAGCAGGGACAATTATGGCAATCAGCCCCAGCATTTT	once	TRBJ1-5	TRBV10-2	NA
CASSGLAQFREKLFF	TGTGCCAGCAGTGGCCTCGCACAGTTCCGCGAAAAACTGTTTTTT	few	TRBJ1-4	TRBV2	NA
CASSLTGGPPDTQYF	TGTGCCAGCAGCTTAACGGGGGGCCCTCCAGATACGCAGTATTTT	NA	TRBJ2-3	TRBV5-4	NA
CASRKTDSATEAFF	TGTGCCAGCAGAAAAACGGACAGTGCCACTGAAGCTTTCTTT	few	TRBJ1-1	TRBV6-5	NA